This is a list of T cell receptor beta chains from one sample in a study of early T cells in non-severe SARS-CoV-2 infection. One entry per CDR3 protein, called by TCRdb with MiXCR from the 5' RACE reads. The repertoire has roughly 47,000 distinct CDR3 sequences, roughly 6.5% of them found once; the top ten carry 2.5% to 3%. The input for sequencing was whole blood, taken at baseline. Receptors were obtained from an adult who was a healthcare worker with PCR-confirmed SARS-CoV-2 infection or an uninfected control (not recorded which). The CDR3 runs from the conserved cysteine through the conserved F or W. Each record gives: CDR3 length, clone size, V gene, J gene, D gene, CDR3 protein, CDR3 DNA. D genes are given only for firm matches. Some rows have no size entry. The others give once, few or many, or a class for an expanded clone.

18	few	TRBV28	TRBJ1-1	-	CASSHPPRQAIPLREAFF	TGTGCCAGCAGCCACCCCCCGAGACAGGCAATTCCCCTCCGGGAAGCTTTCTTT
19	few	TRBV7-2	TRBJ2-5	TRBD2	CASSFGGLAGPWAQETQYF	TGTGCCAGCAGCTTCGGGGGACTAGCGGGGCCCTGGGCGCAAGAGACCCAGTACTTC
15	many	TRBV20-1	TRBJ1-4	-	CSAPLAGATNEKLFF	TGCAGTGCTCCCCTCGCGGGGGCCACTAATGAAAAACTGTTTTTT
15	many	TRBV13	TRBJ1-1	-	CASSLVFLGNTEAFF	TGTGCCAGCAGCTTAGTGTTCTTAGGGAACACTGAAGCTTTCTTT
15	many	TRBV5-4	TRBJ2-5	-	CASSLGGGLQETQYF	TGTGCCAGCAGCTTGGGCGGCGGACTTCAAGAGACCCAGTACTTC
16	many	TRBV12-3/TRBV12-4	TRBJ1-5	TRBD1	CASRTDRVGGNQPQHF	TGTGCCAGCAGAACCGACAGGGTGGGAGGCAACCAGCCCCAGCATTTT
17	many	TRBV6-2/TRBV6-3	TRBJ2-1	-	CASSYSMEGVSYNEQFF	TGTGCCAGCAGTTACTCGATGGAGGGGGTCTCCTACAATGAGCAGTTCTTC
17	-	TRBV7-2	TRBJ1-4	-	CASSLGTLAGDYEKLFF	TGTGCCAGCAGCTTAGGGACGCTGGCTGGAGATTATGAAAAACTGTTTTTT
15	many	TRBV6-1	TRBJ2-1	TRBD2	CASTRAGGSYNEQFF	TGTGCCAGCACCCGAGCGGGGGGGTCCTACAATGAGCAGTTCTTC
16	-	TRBV4-3	TRBJ2-2	-	CASSQLRAGTTGELFF	TGCGCCAGCAGCCAACTGAGGGCAGGGACGACCGGGGAGCTGTTTTTT
14	many	TRBV7-6	TRBJ2-7	-	CASSLDTSSYEQYF	TGTGCCAGCAGCTTGGACACTTCCTCCTACGAGCAGTACTTC
13	few	TRBV5-6	TRBJ2-2	-	CASSLETTGELFF	TGTGCCAGCAGCTTGGAAACCACCGGGGAGCTGTTTTTT
13	few	TRBV11-2	TRBJ2-5	-	CASSGGASETQYF	TGTGCCAGCAGCGGGGGGGCTTCGGAGACCCAGTACTTC
15	few	TRBV27	TRBJ1-5	-	CASSSSDGVFQPQHF	TGTGCCAGCAGTTCGAGTGACGGGGTTTTTCAGCCCCAGCATTTT
15	many	TRBV20-1	TRBJ1-6	-	CSASSTGGHNSPLHF	TGCAGTGCTAGTTCGACAGGCGGTCATAATTCACCCCTCCACTTT
14	-	TRBV18	TRBJ2-5	-	CASSPPTGRETQYF	TGTGCCAGCTCACCACCTACAGGGCGAGAGACCCAGTACTTC
14	few	TRBV20-1	TRBJ2-3	-	CSARALHSTDTQYF	TGCAGTGCTAGAGCCCTTCACAGCACAGATACGCAGTATTTT